This TCR beta chain was captured by sequencing in a study of T cells in Graves' hyperthyroidism and ophthalmopathy (dated by TCRdb to between 2017 and 2020). For the wider study: Peripheral blood was sampled at the time of initial diagnosis, prior to any treatment. To identify TCR V-J signatures that set the groups apart, the researchers used a discovery cohort of 100 patients, made up of approximately 43 with Graves' ophthalmopathy and 57 with stable Graves' hyperthyroidism. Whether ophthalmopathy could be predicted prospectively was tested in an independent validation cohort made up of approximately 19 hyperthyroidism patients plus 17 patients who later progressed to ophthalmopathy. For training and testing, the roughly 93 patients in the discovery cohort were randomly divided in a 7:3 ratio. In several Graves' hyperthyroidism patients, the study also compared T-cell repertoires from thyroid tissue with T-cell repertoires from blood. Once sampling was done, hyperthyroidism patients were given methimazole at a starting dose of 30 mg daily, whereas ophthalmopathy patients were given high-dose intravenous methylprednisolone. According to the paper, TCR Vbeta CDR3 sequencing was carried out on more than 120 peripheral blood samples, which came from fewer than 50 ophthalmopathy, approximately 72 hyperthyroidism and 17 progressor patients.

Concerning this clonotype itself: What this receptor recognizes is not known. One base away there is no much larger clone; base qualities are not given.

Graves' hyperthyroidism was defined as stable when no progression to ophthalmopathy occurred over 18 months of follow-up. Hyperthyroidism patients were aged 18 to 65 years and newly diagnosed, with disease duration of less than 2 months. Any patient with an uncontrolled infection, another autoimmune disease, pregnancy or lactation was excluded. Diagnoses were based on clinical symptoms, serum thyroxine and TRAb, thyroid ultrasound and orbital computed tomography. Ficoll-Paque density gradient centrifugation was used to isolate PBMCs from about 9 ml of fresh peripheral blood. Total RNA was extracted with Trizol reagent, and quality was checked on an Agilent 2100 Bioanalyzer. Per the germline V gene (reference sequence), SEHNR is the CDR1 and FQNEAQ is the CDR2. V loses 8 bases, J loses 7 bases, and the germline ends lie 15 bases apart. Spanning cysteine to phenylalanine, the CDR3 consists of 12 amino acids. The retained sequence is limited to the CDR3, 36 bases, with the frame set at the first base.

The TCR beta CDR3 regions were amplified from the RNA transcripts. The TCR CDR3 was subjected to a first round of RT-PCR using the HTBI primer set and the Qiagen OneStep RT-PCR kit. Libraries were constructed in a second round of multiplex PCR, after which size selection and purification were performed. Libraries were sequenced paired-end with 100 bp reads on an Illumina HiSeq2000. As for how the authors treated the data: SOAPnuke was used to process the raw data, removing reads that contained adapters or uncalled bases, had a mean Phred below 15, or lacked an exact match to the constant primer or identifier. COPE v1.2.5 was used to merge the high-quality paired reads, and each unique nucleotide sequence was defined as a clonotype. MiTCR v1.1 was used to align the clonotypes against IMGT TRBV, TRBD and TRBJ reference segments. Only V-J combinations with frequency above 0.0001, covering 99% to 99.2% of repertoires, were analysed. The TCS score was defined as the ratio of F50 (clonal expansion) to E x V (chaos), calculated using BLOSUM62-based TCRdist between CDR3 peptides within each V-J. Welch's t-statistics and random forest reduced fewer than 600 V-J features to about 13, which were used in a naive Bayes classifier (R e1071). The similarity between thyroid and blood repertoires was quantified using the Morisita-Horn index. Using fastp at Q25 and MiXCR, TCRdb reprocessed the public reads and kept productive beta chains. Each CDR3 protein gets just one entry, which takes the most common genes and DNA from the rows behind it. TCRdb's processing, not the authors' own work, is the source of the V and J calls. In this sample the table shows hundreds of thousands of distinct CDR3 sequences, around 39% of which occur a single time. The top ten hold around 9.3% of the sample.

Findings and caveats that apply to the study as a whole: No statistical method was used to fix the sample size in advance, and group allocation was not hidden from the investigators. Most expanded thyroid clonotypes (frequency above 0.001) were also detected in blood, suggesting blood repertoires may reflect thyroid immune responses. Ophthalmopathy was separated from stable hyperthyroidism by a 13 V-J signature model, with over 85% sensitivity and about 81% specificity obtained in cross-validation and 80%/75% obtained in testing. In validation, progression to ophthalmopathy was predicted by the model with roughly 71% sensitivity and 72% to 85% specificity, a median of 6.5 months before onset.

The sample comprised blood. This chain is built from TRBV7-9 and TRBJ2-7; a tentative D call is TRBD2 (6 bases match). This receptor was taken from a man younger than 30 with Graves' hyperthyroidism. CDR3 loop: CASGGLTFEQYF. The sequenced DNA is TGTGCCAGCGGGGGACTGACCTTTGAGCAGTACTTC.